One sample yielded the 27 T cell receptor beta chains listed below, sequenced in a study of blood T cell repertoires in COVID-19. TCRdb keeps only in-frame clones here, not all; method: immunoSEQ multiplex PCR. The sample lists over 250,000 clones; around 88% were seen once. Material for sequencing was peripheral blood. These TCRs come from a woman aged 70 to 79 with COVID-19, enrolled during active disease.

The CDR3 reads CASRPPQGQRYGYTF. In DNA form, the CDR3 reads TGTGCCAGCAGGCCTCCTCAGGGGCAGAGATATGGCTACACCTTC. The chain employs TRBV6-2 or TRBV6-3 and TRBJ1-2, with D tentatively TRBD1 (6 bases). Germline loops: CDR1 MNHEY, CDR2 SVGEGT. V lost 6 bases and J lost 5, with 19 bases in between. This CDR3 region has 15 residues.

This sequence joins TRBV5-1 and TRBJ1-4; tentative D call: TRBD1 (6 bases). Trimming took off 0 bases at V and 7 bases at J, with 10 bases between the two ends. CDR1 is SGHRS and CDR2 is YFSETQ in the germline V gene. The CDR3 length is 14 residues. The DNA for the CDR3 is TGCGCCAGCAGCTTGGGGCAGGGGAGTGAAAAACTGTTTTTT. This sequence encodes CASSLGQGSEKLFF.

The chain carries TRBV12-3 or TRBV12-4 and TRBJ1-1, with D hard to call. The V end lost 8 bases, the J end lost 1 base, and 11 bases lay between the germline ends. This CDR3 is 13 amino acids long. This chain's CDR3 is CASGEGGNTEAFF. Here the CDR3 DNA reads TGTGCCAGCGGGGAGGGTGGGAACACTGAAGCTTTCTTT.

This rearrangement joins TRBV30 to TRBJ2-7, with 11 bases aligning to TRBD2. The CDR3 is 14 amino acids. Germline values: CDR1 GTSNPN, CDR2 SVGIG (reference sequence). Unmatched junction bases numbered 4, after V lost 4 bases and J lost 2 bases. The CDR3 loop reads CAWTSGGTTYEQYF. CDR3 DNA sequence: TGTGCCTGGACTAGCGGGGGGACCACCTACGAGCAGTACTTC.

This clone was observed a handful of times. The V gene is TRBV12-3 or TRBV12-4, the J gene TRBJ1-4; perhaps TRBD1 as D (5 bases). This CDR3 contains 12 residues. The V gene lost 8 bases and the J gene lost 6 bases, with 10 bases spanning the gap. CDR3 DNA: TGTGCCAGCTGTCAGGGATATGAAAAACTGTTTTTT. It yields the protein CASCQGYEKLFF.

This clone was detected only a few times. V is TRBV6-1 and J is TRBJ1-1; D is possibly TRBD1 (6 bases). The germline V gene has CDR1 MNHNS and CDR2 SASEGT. V dropped 3 bases and J dropped 4 bases, with 12 bases sitting between them. The CDR3 contains 14 residues. The CDR3 region has the DNA TGTGCCAGCAGTGATAGGACAGCTGTCACTGAAGCTTTCTTT. The encoded protein is CASSDRTAVTEAFF.

The V gene is TRBV5-6, the J gene TRBJ2-1; maybe TRBD1 (6 bases). CDR1 is SGHDT and CDR2 is YYEEEE in the germline V gene. V lost 6 bases to trimming and J lost 3 bases, with 10 bases between them. There are 13 residues in the CDR3. The CDR3, as DNA: TGTGCCAGCACCCCAGGGGACTACAATGAGCAGTTCTTC. It specifies CASTPGDYNEQFF.

V usage is TRBV2 and J usage is TRBJ1-1, with TRBD1 matching over 10 bases. The V segment lost 3 bases and the J segment 4 bases; nucleotides outside the gene matches: 5. The CDR3 length is 15 residues. Germline V gene data show CDR1 as SNHLY and CDR2 as FYNNEI. Here the CDR3 reads CASSDPGTGATEAFF. The DNA of the CDR3 is TGTGCCAGCAGTGACCCTGGGACAGGGGCCACTGAAGCTTTCTTT.

The V call is TRBV11-2, the J call TRBJ2-3, with 11 bases lining up with TRBD2. The J segment lost 1 base and the V segment lost 5 bases, leaving 5 bases of the junction unmatched. Germline-derived CDR1 and CDR2 are SGHAT and FQNNGV. CDR3 length equals 16 residues. The CDR3 is CASSPSLAGGTDTQYF. CDR3 in DNA: TGTGCCAGCAGCCCGTCACTAGCGGGGGGCACAGATACGCAGTATTTT.

The DNA of the CDR3 is TGTGCCAGTAGTGAGGGGGCCCAGCCCCAGCATTTT. Encoded protein: CASSEGAQPQHF. The chain employs TRBV19 and TRBJ1-5; 7 positions match TRBD1. This CDR3 has 12 amino acids. From germline, CDR1 is LNHDA and CDR2 SQIVND (reference sequence). J was trimmed by 7 bases and V by 5 bases; bases with no gene match: 2.

The chain employs TRBV12-5 and TRBJ2-7, with 7 bases lining up with TRBD2. Germline CDR1 LGHNT, CDR2 FRNRAP. The CDR3 is 17 amino acids. V shed 0 bases, J shed 4 bases, and the junction held 12 bases outside the gene matches. The CDR3 is CASGLVLVSGAKYEQYF. In DNA, the CDR3 is TGTGCTAGTGGTTTGGTACTGGTAAGCGGGGCGAAATACGAGCAGTACTTC. The whole variable domain, remainder taken from reference TRBV12-5 and TRBJ2-7, is DARVTQTPRHKVTEMGQEVTMRCQPILGHNTVFWYRQTMMQGLELLAYFRNRAPLDDSGMPKDRFSAEMPDATLATLKIQPSEPRDSAVYFCASGLVLVSGAKYEQYFGPGTRLTVT.

CDR3 residues: CASSVGAQHNSPLHF. The DNA for the CDR3 is TGTGCCAGCAGCGTAGGGGCCCAACATAATTCACCCCTCCACTTT. The rearrangement uses TRBV9 and TRBJ1-6; D unresolved. Germline CDR1 SGDLS, CDR2 YYNGEE. The CDR3 is made up of 15 amino acids. V lost 0 bases to trimming and J lost 5 bases, with 9 bases between them.

This sequence joins TRBV28 and TRBJ1-6; no clear D gene. Looked up from germline, CDR1 is MDHEN and CDR2 is SYDVKM. The length of the CDR3 is 15 residues. Trimming removed 7 bases at V and 0 bases at J, with 10 bases between. CDR3 sequence: CASTSTSSYNSPLHF. CDR3 DNA sequence: TGTGCCAGCACGTCAACGAGCTCCTATAATTCACCCCTCCACTTT.

This clone was found a few times. V is TRBV5-6 and J is TRBJ1-2; tentatively, D is TRBD1 (6 bases). The CDR3 totals 15 residues. Deletions cut 1 base from V and 1 base from J, with 11 bases between. The germline V gene encodes CDR1 SGHDT and CDR2 YYEEEE. The CDR3 is CASSLPSGHNYGYTF. The CDR3 region has the DNA TGTGCCAGCAGCTTGCCCTCGGGACATAACTATGGCTACACCTTC.

Only one count was recorded for this clone. V and J are TRBV20-1 and TRBJ2-7; 11 positions match TRBD1. V lost 3 bases to trimming and J lost 4 bases; unmatched junction nucleotides: 5. Germline-derived CDR1 and CDR2 are DFQATT and SNEGSKA (reference sequence). The length of the CDR3 is 14 residues. This CDR3 is CSASEDRGRYEQYF. The CDR3 DNA sequence: TGCAGTGCTAGTGAGGACAGGGGGCGGTACGAGCAGTACTTC.

The rearrangement uses TRBV9 and TRBJ2-3; a possible D gene is TRBD2 (5 bases). V lost 3 bases, J lost 5 bases, and 13 bases lay in between. Germline values: CDR1 SGDLS, CDR2 YYNGEE. This CDR3 has 14 amino acids. This CDR3 is CASSARSGRDTQYF. The CDR3 coding sequence is TGTGCCAGCAGCGCACGTTCGGGGAGAGATACGCAGTATTTT.

This rearrangement joins TRBV4-1 to TRBJ2-7, with TRBD1 identical over 7 bases. CDR3 size: 14 residues. In germline, CDR1 is MGHRA, CDR2 YSYEKL. V shed 0 bases and J 5 bases; nucleotides not matched to a gene: 4. CDR3 loop: CASSQDLQGHEQYF. Written as DNA, the CDR3 is TGCGCCAGCAGCCAAGATCTACAGGGGCACGAGCAGTACTTC.

This chain uses TRBV6-5 with TRBJ2-7, with 12 bases lining up with TRBD1. CDR1 MNHEY and CDR2 SVGAGI come from the germline V gene. The CDR3 totals 15 residues. V was pared by 8 bases and J by 6 bases, with 11 bases of the junction left unmatched. Written as DNA, the CDR3 is TGTGCCAGCCATACCGGGACAGGGGGCAATAGCGAGCAGTACTTC. Protein sequence: CASHTGTGGNSEQYF.

The chain joins TRBV5-6 to TRBJ2-2; 7 positions agree with TRBD1. The CDR3 runs to 14 residues. Germline V gene lookup returns CDR1 SGHDT and CDR2 YYEEEE. V shed 6 bases, J shed 5 bases, and the junction held 7 bases outside the gene matches. CDR3 bases: TGTGCCAGCACCTACGACAGGGCGACCGGGGAGCTGTTTTTT. This gives the protein CASTYDRATGELFF.

Ten or more counts support this clone. This chain links TRBV7-9 with TRBJ2-3; 10 positions match TRBD2. Germline trimming cut 5 bases from V and 2 bases from J; bases unmatched to any gene: 7. This CDR3 is 16 amino acids long. Germline lookup yields CDR1 SEHNR and CDR2 FQNEAQ (reference sequence). In DNA, the CDR3 is TGTGCCAGCAGCGATCGACTAGCGGGCACCACAGATACGCAGTATTTT. Translating gives CASSDRLAGTTDTQYF.

The V gene is TRBV19, the J gene TRBJ2-1; TRBD2 matches at 8 bases. The J segment lost 2 bases and the V segment lost 0 bases, leaving 9 bases of the junction unmatched. The CDR3 runs to 18 residues. Germline CDR1 is LNHDA and CDR2 is SQIVND (reference sequence). The CDR3 region has the DNA TGTGCCAGTAGTATAGATCTATGGGACGGGGGGGCCTACAATGAGCAGTTCTTC. It specifies CASSIDLWDGGAYNEQFF.

The chain is built from TRBV5-1 and TRBJ2-3; a weak D match, TRBD1 (6 bases). The V end was cut by 7 bases, the J end by 1 base, with 13 bases between. Per germline, CDR1 SGHRS and CDR2 YFSETQ. The CDR3 extends over 14 amino acids. CDR3 amino acids: CASSGGRGTDTQYF. Here the CDR3 DNA reads TGCGCCAGCTCTGGGGGCAGAGGCACAGATACGCAGTATTTT.

The rearrangement joins TRBV5-6 to TRBJ2-1, with a tentative D call TRBD2 (6 bases). Germline CDR1 and CDR2: SGHDT and YYEEEE. The CDR3 is made up of 15 amino acids. The V end was cut by 0 bases, the J end by 5 bases, with 12 bases between. The CDR3 DNA reads as TGTGCCAGCAGCTTGGCCGGGGCGGGGAACAATGAGCAGTTCTTC. Its translation is CASSLAGAGNNEQFF.

This chain joins TRBV2 and TRBJ1-2; 8 nucleotides match TRBD1. Germline assignment: CDR1 SNHLY and CDR2 FYNNEI. Trimming cost V 11 bases and J 4 bases; bases outside gene matches: 15. This CDR3 comprises 15 residues. The CDR3 DNA reads TGTGCCGGCGACCTCACAGGGGGAAGCAGCTATGGCTACACCTTC. Translation: CAGDLTGGSSYGYTF.

This clone was found a few times. The chain has TRBV6-6 and TRBJ1-1; the D gene is possibly TRBD1 (6 bases). Germline V gene data show CDR1 as MNHNY and CDR2 as SVGAGI (reference sequence). This CDR3 has 14 residues. Trimming removed 5 bases at V and 4 bases at J, with 14 bases between. The CDR3 DNA sequence: TGTGCCAGCAGTCAAGAAGGACAGTTCACTGAAGCTTTCTTT. Residues: CASSQEGQFTEAFF.

The chain uses TRBV28 and TRBJ2-6, with D maybe TRBD1 (5 bases). Between the trimmed V and J ends, which lost 5 bases and 0 bases, there was a span of 8 bases. This CDR3 has 15 residues. Germline loops: CDR1 MDHEN, CDR2 SYDVKM. As DNA, the CDR3 is TGTGCCAGCAGTCCACAGGCCTCTGGGGCCAACGTCCTGACTTTC. This sequence encodes CASSPQASGANVLTF.

This clone was observed a handful of times. The genes are TRBV11-2 and TRBJ1-3, with 9 nucleotides matching TRBD1. The germline CDR1 and CDR2 sequences are SGHAT and FQNNGV. Trimming removed 3 bases from V and 2 bases from J; junction bases left unmatched: 5. This CDR3 has 16 amino acids. The CDR3 DNA is TGTGCCAGCAGCTTCCGGGACAGGGTAGCTGGAAACACCATATATTTT. Protein sequence: CASSFRDRVAGNTIYF. The full variable domain, completed using reference TRBV11-2 and TRBJ1-3, is EAGVAQSPRYKIIEKRQSVAFWCNPISGHATLYWYQQILGQGPKLLIQFQNNGVVDDSQLPKDRFSAERLKGVDSTLKIQPAKLEDSAVYLCASSFRDRVAGNTIYFGEGSWLTVV.